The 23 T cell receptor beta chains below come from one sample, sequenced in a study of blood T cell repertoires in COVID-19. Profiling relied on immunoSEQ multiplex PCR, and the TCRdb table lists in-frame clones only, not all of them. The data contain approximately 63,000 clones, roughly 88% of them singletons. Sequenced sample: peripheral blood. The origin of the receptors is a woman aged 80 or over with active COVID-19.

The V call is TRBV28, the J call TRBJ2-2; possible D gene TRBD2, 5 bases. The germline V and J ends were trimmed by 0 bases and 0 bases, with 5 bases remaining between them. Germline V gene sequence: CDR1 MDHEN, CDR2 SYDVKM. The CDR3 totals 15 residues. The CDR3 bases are TGTGCCAGCAGTTTATGGGACTCGAACACCGGGGAGCTGTTTTTT. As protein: CASSLWDSNTGELFF.

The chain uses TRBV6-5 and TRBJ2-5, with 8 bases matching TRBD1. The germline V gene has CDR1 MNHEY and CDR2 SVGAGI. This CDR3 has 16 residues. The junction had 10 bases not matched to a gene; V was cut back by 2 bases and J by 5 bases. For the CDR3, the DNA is TGTGCCAGCAGTTACGGTGCAGGGGGCTTGGGGGAGACCCAGTACTTC. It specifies CASSYGAGGLGETQYF.

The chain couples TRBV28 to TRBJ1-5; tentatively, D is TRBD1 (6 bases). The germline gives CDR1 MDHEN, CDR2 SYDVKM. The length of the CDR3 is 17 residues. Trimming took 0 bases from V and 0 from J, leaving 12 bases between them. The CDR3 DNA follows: TGTGCCAGCAGTTTATGGCAGGGGCTTTATAGCAATCAGCCCCAGCATTTT. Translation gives CASSLWQGLYSNQPQHF.

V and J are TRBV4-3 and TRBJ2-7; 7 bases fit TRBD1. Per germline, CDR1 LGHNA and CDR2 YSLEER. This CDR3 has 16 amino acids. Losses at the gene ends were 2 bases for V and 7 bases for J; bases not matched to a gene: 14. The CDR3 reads CASSQNFVQGMGEQYF. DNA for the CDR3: TGCGCCAGCAGCCAAAATTTTGTACAGGGGATGGGTGAGCAGTACTTC.

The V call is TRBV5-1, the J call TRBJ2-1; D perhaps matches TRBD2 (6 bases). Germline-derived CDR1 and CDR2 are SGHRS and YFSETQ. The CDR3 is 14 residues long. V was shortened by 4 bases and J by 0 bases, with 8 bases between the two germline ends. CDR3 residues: CASSAGSSYNEQFF. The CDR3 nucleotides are TGCGCCAGCAGCGCGGGGAGCTCCTACAATGAGCAGTTCTTC.

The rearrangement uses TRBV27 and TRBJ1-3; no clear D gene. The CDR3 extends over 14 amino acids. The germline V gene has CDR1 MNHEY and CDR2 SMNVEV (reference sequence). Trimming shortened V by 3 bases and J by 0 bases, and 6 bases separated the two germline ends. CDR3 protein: CASSLGGSGNTIYF. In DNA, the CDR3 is TGTGCCAGCAGTTTGGGAGGCTCTGGAAACACCATATATTTT.

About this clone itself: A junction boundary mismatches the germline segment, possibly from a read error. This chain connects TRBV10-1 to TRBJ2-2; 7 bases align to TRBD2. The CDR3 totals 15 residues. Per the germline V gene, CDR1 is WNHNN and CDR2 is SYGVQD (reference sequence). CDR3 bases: TGCACCAGCAGTCCGAGAGCGGGGAGCACCGGGGAGCTGTTTTTT. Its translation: CTSSPRAGSTGELFF.

CDR3 nucleotides: TGTGCCAGCAGCCGGTGGGGGGAGGGCAATCAGCCCCAGCATTTT. Translation: CASSRWGEGNQPQHF. This chain links TRBV5-4 with TRBJ1-5; tentatively, D is TRBD1 (5 bases). Per germline, CDR1 SGHNT and CDR2 YYREEE (reference sequence). V gave up 4 bases and J gave up 2 bases, with 13 bases separating them. This CDR3 contains 15 residues.

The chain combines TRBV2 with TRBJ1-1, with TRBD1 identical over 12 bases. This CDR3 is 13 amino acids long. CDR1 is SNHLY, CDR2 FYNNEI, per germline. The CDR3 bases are TGTGGCGGGACAGGGGGCCGAGGGACTGAAGCTTTCTTT. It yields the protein CGGTGGRGTEAFF.

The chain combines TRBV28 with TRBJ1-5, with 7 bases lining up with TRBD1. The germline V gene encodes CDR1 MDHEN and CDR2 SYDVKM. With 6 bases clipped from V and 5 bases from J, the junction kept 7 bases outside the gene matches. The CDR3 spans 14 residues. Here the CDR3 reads CASSPPGGYQPQHF. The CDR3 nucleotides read TGTGCCAGCAGCCCGCCAGGGGGGTATCAGCCCCAGCATTTT.

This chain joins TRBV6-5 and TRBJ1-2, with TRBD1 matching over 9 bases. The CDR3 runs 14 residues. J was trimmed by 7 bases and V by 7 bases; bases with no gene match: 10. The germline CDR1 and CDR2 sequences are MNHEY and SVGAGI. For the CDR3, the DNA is TGTGCCAGCACCTACCGGGACAGGGAAAGTGGCTACACCTTC. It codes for CASTYRDRESGYTF.

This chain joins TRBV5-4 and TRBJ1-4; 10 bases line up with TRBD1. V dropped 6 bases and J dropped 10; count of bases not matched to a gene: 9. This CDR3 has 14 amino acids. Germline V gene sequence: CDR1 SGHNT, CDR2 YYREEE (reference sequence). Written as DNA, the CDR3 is TGTGCCAGCAACTCCGGGACAGGGGACGGAAAACTGTTTTTT. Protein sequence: CASNSGTGDGKLFF. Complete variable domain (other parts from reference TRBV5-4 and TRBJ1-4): ETGVTQSPTHLIKTRGQQVTLRCSSQSGHNTVSWYQQALGQGPQFIFQYYREEENGRGNFPPRFSGLQFPNYSSELNVNALELDDSALYLCASNSGTGDGKLFFGSGTQLSVL.

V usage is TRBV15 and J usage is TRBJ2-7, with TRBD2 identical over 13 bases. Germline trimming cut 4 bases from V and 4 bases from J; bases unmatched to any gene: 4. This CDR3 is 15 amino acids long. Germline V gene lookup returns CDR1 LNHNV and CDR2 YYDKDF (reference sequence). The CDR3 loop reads CATSTGTSGIYEQYF. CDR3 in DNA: TGTGCCACCAGCACGGGGACTAGCGGGATTTACGAGCAGTACTTC.

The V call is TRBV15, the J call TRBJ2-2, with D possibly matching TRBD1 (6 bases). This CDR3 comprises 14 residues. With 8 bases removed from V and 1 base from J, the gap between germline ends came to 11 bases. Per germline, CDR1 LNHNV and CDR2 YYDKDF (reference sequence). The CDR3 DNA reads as TGTGCCACCCAGAAACAGGGGAACACCGGGGAGCTGTTTTTT. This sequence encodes CATQKQGNTGELFF. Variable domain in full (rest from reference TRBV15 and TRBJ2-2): DAMVIQNPRYQVTQFGKPVTLSCSQTLNHNVMYWYQQKSSQAPKLLFHYYDKDFNNEADTPDNFQSRRPNTSFCFLDIRSPGLGDTAMYLCATQKQGNTGELFFGEGSRLTVL.

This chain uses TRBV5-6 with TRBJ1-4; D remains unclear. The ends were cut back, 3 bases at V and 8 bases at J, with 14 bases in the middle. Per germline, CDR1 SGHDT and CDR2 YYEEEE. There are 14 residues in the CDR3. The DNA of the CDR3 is TGTGCCAGCAGCTCTATCCGGGGTGAGGAAAAACTGTTTTTT. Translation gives CASSSIRGEEKLFF.

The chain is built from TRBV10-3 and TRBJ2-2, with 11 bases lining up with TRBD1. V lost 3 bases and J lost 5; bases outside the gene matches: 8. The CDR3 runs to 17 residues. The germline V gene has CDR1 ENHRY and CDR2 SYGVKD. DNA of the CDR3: TGTGCCATCAGTGACCCCGGACAGGGGGCTCAGACCGGGGAGCTGTTTTTT. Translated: CAISDPGQGAQTGELFF.

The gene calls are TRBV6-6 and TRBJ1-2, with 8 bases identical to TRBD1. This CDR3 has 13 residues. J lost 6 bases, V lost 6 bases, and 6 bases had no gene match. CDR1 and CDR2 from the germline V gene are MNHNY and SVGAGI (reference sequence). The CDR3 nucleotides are TGTGCCAGCAGGCCCCCGGACAGGGATGGCTACACCTTC. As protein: CASRPPDRDGYTF.

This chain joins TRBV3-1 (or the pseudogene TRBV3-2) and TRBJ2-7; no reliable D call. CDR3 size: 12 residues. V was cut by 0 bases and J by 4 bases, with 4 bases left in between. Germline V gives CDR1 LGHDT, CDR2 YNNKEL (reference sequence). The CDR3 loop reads CASSQDLYEQYF. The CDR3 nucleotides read TGTGCCAGCAGCCAAGACCTGTACGAGCAGTACTTC.

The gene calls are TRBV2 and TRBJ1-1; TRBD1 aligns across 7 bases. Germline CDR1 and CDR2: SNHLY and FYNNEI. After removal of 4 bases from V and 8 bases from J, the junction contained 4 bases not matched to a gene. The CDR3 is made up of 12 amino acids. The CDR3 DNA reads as TGTGCCAGCAGTGGGGTAGGGGGCGAAGCTTTCTTT. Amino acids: CASSGVGGEAFF.

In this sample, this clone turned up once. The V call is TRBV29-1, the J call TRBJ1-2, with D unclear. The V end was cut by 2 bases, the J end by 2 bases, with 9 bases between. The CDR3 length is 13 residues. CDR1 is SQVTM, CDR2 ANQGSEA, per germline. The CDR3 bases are TGCAGCGTTGAAAATCAACAAAACTATGGCTACACCTTC. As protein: CSVENQQNYGYTF.

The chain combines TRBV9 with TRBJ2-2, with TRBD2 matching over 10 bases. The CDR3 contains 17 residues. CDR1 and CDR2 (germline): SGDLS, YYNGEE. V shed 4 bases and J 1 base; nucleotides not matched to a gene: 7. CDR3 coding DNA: TGTGCCAGCAGCCCTAATCTAGCGGGGGTGAACACCGGGGAGCTGTTTTTT. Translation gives CASSPNLAGVNTGELFF.

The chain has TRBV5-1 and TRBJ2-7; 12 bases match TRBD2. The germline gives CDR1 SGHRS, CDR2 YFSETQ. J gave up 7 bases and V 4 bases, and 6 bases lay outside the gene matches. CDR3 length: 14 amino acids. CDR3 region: CASSDLAGGREQYF. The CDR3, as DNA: TGCGCCAGCAGCGACCTAGCGGGGGGGCGTGAGCAGTACTTC.

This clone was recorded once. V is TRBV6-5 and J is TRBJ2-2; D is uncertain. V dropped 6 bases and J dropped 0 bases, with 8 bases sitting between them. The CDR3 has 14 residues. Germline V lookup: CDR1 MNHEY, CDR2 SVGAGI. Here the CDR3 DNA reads TGTGCCAGCAGAAGAGACACGAACACCGGGGAGCTGTTTTTT. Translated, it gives CASRRDTNTGELFF.